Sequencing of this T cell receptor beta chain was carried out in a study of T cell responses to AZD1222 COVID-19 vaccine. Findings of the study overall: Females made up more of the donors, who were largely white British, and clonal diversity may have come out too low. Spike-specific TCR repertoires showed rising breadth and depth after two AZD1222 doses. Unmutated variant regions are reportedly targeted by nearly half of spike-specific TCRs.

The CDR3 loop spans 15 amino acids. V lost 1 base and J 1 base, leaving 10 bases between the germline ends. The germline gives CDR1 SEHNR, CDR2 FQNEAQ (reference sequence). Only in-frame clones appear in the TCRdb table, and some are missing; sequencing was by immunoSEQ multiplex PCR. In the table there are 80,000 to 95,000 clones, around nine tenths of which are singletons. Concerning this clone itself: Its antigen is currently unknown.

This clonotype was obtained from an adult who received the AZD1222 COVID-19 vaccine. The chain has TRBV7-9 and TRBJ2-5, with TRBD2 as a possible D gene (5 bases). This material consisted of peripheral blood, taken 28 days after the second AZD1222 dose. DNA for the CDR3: TGTGCCAGCAGCTTAGGGGGAGTTATCCAAGAGACCCAGTACTTC. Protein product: CASSLGGVIQETQYF. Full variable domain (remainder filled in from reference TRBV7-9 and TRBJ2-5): DTGVSQNPRHKITKRGQNVTFRCDPISEHNRLYWYRQTLGQGPEFLTYFQNEAQLEKSRLLSDRFSAERPKGSFSTLEIQRTEQGDSAMYLCASSLGGVIQETQYFGPGTRLLVL.